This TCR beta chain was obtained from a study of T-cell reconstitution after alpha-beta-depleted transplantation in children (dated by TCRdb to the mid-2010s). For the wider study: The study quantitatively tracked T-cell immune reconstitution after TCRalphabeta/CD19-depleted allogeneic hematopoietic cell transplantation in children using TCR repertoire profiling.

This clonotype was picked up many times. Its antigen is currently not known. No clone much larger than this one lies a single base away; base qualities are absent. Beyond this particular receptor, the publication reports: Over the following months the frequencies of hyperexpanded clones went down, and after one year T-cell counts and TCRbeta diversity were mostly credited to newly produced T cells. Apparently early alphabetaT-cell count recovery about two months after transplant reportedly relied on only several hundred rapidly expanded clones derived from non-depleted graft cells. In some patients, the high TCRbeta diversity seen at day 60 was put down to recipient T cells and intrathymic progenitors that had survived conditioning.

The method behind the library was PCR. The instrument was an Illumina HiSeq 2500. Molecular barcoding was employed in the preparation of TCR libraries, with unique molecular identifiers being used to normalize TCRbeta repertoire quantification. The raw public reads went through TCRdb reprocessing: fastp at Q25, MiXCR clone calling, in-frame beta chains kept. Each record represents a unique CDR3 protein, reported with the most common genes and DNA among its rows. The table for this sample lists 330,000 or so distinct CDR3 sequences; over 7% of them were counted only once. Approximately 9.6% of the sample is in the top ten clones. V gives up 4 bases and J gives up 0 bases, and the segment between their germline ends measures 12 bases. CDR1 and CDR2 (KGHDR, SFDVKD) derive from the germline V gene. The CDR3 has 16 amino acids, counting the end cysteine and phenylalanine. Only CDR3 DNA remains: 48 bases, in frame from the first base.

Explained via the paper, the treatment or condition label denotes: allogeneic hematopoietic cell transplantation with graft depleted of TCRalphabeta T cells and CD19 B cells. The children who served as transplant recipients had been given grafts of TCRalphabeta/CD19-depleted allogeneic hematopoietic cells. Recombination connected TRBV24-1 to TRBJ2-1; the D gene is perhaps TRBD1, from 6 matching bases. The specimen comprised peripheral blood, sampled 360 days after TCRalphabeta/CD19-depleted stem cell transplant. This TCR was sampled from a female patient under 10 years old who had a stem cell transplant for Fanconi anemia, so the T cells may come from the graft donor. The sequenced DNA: TGTGCCACCAGTGACCATGACAGGAGCTCCTACAATGAGCAGTTCTTC. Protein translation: CATSDHDRSSYNEQFF.